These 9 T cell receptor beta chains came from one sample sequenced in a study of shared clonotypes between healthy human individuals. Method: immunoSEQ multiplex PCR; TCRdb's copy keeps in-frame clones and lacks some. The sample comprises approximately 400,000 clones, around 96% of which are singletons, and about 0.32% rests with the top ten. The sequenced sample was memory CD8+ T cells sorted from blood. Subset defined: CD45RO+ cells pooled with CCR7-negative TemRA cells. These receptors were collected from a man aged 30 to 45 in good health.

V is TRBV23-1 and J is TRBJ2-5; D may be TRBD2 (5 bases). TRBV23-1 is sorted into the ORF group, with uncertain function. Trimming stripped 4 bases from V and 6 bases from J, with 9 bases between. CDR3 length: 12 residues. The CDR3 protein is CASSRRGKTQYF. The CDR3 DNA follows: TGCGCCAGCAGTCGTCGGGGAAAGACCCAGTACTTC.

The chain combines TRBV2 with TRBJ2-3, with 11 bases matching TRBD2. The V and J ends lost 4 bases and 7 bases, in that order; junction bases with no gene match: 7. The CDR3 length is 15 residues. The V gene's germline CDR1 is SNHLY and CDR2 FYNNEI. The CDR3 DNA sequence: TGTGCCAGCAGTGCACTAGCGGGAGTCCGTCATACGCAGTATTTT. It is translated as CASSALAGVRHTQYF.

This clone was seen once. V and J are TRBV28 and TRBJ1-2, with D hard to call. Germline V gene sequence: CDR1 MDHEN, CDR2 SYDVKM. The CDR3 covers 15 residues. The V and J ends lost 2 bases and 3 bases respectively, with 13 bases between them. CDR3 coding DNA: TGTGCCAGCAGTTTACAAAACCGAATCTACTATGGCTACACCTTC. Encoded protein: CASSLQNRIYYGYTF.

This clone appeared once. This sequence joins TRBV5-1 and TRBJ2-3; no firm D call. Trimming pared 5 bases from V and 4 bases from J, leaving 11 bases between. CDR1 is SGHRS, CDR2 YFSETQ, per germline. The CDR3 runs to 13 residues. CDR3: CASSLLTPDTQYF. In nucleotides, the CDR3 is TGCGCCAGCAGTTTGTTAACACCAGATACGCAGTATTTT.

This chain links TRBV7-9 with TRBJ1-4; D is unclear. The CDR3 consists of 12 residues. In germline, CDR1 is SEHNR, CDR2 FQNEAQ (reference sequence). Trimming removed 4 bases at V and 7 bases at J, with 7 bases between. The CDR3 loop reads CASSSRVEKLFF. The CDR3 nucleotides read TGTGCCAGCAGCTCCCGGGTTGAAAAACTGTTTTTT.

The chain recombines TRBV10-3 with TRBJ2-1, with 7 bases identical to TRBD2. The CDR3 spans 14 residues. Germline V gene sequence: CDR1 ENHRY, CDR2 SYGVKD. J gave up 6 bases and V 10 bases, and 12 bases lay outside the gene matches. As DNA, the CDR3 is TGTGCCACCTCGGGCGGGAGTGGTGGCAATGAGCAGTTCTTC. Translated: CATSGGSGGNEQFF.

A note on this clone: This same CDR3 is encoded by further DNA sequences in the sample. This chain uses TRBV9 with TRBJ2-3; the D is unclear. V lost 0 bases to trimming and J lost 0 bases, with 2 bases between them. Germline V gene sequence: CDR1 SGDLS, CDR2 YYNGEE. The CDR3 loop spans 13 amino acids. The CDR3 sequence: CASSVDSTDTQYF. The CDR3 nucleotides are TGTGCCAGCAGCGTAGACAGCACAGATACGCAGTATTTT.

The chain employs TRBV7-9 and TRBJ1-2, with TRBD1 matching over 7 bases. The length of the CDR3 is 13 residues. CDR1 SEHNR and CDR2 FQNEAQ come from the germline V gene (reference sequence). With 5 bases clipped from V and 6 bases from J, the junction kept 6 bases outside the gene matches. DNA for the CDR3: TGTGCCAGCAGCGAAGACAGGGCTCATGGCTACACCTTC. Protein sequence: CASSEDRAHGYTF.

Here the CDR3 DNA reads TGTGCCAGCAGCTTAGCGTTTAGGTATTGGTTCCTGGAGGAGCAGTACTTC. It translates to CASSLAFRYWFLEEQYF. The chain uses TRBV11-2 and TRBJ2-7; no firm D call. CDR3 length: 17 amino acids. Trimming pared 1 base from V and 7 bases from J, leaving 23 bases between. Germline V CDR1 and CDR2: SGHAT, FQNNGV.